These 5 T cell receptor beta chains were sequenced from one sample in a study of monozygotic twins with inflammatory bowel disease. TCRdb re-called the 5' RACE reads and catalogs CDR3 proteins one per entry, DNA excluded. The table for this sample gives some 89,000 distinct CDR3 sequences. The sample was blood. The source is a human donor with ulcerative colitis or Crohn's disease, or a healthy co-twin of an affected twin (not recorded which).

This chain connects TRBV29-1 to TRBJ1-3. The germline V gene encodes CDR1 SQVTM and CDR2 ANQGSEA. The CDR3 runs 13 residues. The CDR3 is CSVDAEQGNTIYF.

This rearrangement joins TRBV18 to TRBJ1-1; TCRdb gives TRBD1 as the D gene, but with no DNA this cannot be confirmed. Germline CDR1 KGHSH, CDR2 LQKENI. The CDR3 is made up of 15 amino acids. CDR3 residues: CASSPSTGSELEAFF.

The V gene is TRBV20-1, the J gene TRBJ1-2. The germline V gene encodes CDR1 DFQATT and CDR2 SNEGSKA (reference sequence). This CDR3 is built from 15 residues. The CDR3 region is CSAGPSDGNNYGYTF.

The chain couples TRBV6-1 to TRBJ2-1; TCRdb calls TRBD2, which cannot be checked without DNA. The CDR3 runs 13 residues. CDR1 MNHNS and CDR2 SASEGT come from the germline V gene. Here the CDR3 reads CASSRDWNNEQFF.

The chain carries TRBV24-1 and TRBJ1-5; TCRdb's D call of TRBD1 is untestable without DNA. The length of the CDR3 is 17 residues. Looked up from germline, CDR1 is KGHDR and CDR2 is SFDVKD. CDR3 sequence reads: CATSGPGVTGSNQPQHF.